This TCR beta chain is drawn from a study of blood T cell repertoires in COVID-19. For the study at large: Researchers got acute and convalescent COVID-19 samples from the United States, Italy and Spain.

The CDR3 covers 13 residues. CDR1 and CDR2 from the germline V gene are SQVTM and ANQGSEA. The junction had 4 bases not matched to a gene; V was cut back by 7 bases and J by 2 bases. Authors' analysis steps: How many nucleated cells were present was estimated from reference gene primer amplification. Using immunoSEQ multiplex PCR, the repertoire was profiled, and TCRdb retains in-frame clones only, with some absent. The D gene and trimming were derived from the DNA, and the V and J assignments and clone size from that table. The sample shows just under 350,000 clones, 65% to 85% of them seen only once.

V usage is TRBV29-1 and J usage is TRBJ1-1, with 10 bases aligning to TRBD1. This sequence originates from a man younger than 45 with active or convalescent COVID-19. The sample comprised peripheral blood. The CDR3 DNA follows: TGCAGCGCCGACAGGGGGCGAAACACTGAAGCTTTCTTT. Translating gives CSADRGRNTEAFF.